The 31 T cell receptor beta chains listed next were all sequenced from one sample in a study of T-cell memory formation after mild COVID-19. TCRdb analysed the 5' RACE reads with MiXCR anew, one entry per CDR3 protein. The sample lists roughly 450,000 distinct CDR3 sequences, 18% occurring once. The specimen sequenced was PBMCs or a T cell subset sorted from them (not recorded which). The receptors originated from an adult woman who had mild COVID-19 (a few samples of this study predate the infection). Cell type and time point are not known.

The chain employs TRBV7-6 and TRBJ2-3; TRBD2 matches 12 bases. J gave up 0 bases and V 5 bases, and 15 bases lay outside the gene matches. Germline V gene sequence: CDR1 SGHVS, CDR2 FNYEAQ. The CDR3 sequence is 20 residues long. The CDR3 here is CASSVPTSGGFGTSTDTQYF. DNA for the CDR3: TGTGCCAGCAGCGTACCGACTAGCGGGGGTTTTGGGACTAGCACAGATACGCAGTATTTT.

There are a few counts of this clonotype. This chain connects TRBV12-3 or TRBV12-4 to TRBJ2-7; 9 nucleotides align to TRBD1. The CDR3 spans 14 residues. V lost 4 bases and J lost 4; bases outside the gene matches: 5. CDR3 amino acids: CASSSRQGDYEQYF. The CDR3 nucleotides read TGTGCCAGCAGTTCCAGACAGGGGGATTACGAGCAGTACTTC.

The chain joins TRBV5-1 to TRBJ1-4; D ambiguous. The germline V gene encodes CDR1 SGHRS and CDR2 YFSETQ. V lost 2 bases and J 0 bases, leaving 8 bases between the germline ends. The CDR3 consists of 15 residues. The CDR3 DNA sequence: TGCGCCAGCAGCTTTTACAGTGCAACTAATGAAAAACTGTTTTTT. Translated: CASSFYSATNEKLFF.

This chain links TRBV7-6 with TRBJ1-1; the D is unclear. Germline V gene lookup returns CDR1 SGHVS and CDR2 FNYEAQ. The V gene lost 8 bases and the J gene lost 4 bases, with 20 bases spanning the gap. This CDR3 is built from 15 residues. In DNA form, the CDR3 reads TGTGCCAGCTCCCCCGCGGCCGGGGTCCTCACTGAAGCTTTCTTT. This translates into CASSPAAGVLTEAFF.

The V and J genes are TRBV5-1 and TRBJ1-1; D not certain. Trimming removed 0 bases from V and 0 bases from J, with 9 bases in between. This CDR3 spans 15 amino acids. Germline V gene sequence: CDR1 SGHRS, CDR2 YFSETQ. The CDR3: CASSLEGIMNTEAFF. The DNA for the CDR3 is TGCGCCAGCAGCTTGGAAGGGATAATGAACACTGAAGCTTTCTTT.

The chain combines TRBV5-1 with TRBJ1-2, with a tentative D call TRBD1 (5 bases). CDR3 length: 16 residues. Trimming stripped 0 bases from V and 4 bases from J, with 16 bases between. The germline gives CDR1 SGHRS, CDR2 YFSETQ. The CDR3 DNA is TGCGCCAGCAGCTTGGCCTCGGGACGGGGAGTCTATGGCTACACCTTC. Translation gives CASSLASGRGVYGYTF.

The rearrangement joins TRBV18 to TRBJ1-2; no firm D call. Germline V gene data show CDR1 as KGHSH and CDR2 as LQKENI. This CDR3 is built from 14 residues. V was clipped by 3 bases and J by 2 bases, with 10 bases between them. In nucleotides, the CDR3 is TGTGCCAGCTCACCTCCCCACCGGAACTATGGCTACACCTTC. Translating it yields CASSPPHRNYGYTF.

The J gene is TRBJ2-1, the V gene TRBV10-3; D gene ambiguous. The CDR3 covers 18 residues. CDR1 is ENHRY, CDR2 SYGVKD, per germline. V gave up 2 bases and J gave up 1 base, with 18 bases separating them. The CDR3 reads CAISESDQARTSYNEQFF. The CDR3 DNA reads TGTGCCATCAGTGAGAGCGACCAGGCTAGAACATCCTACAATGAGCAGTTCTTC.

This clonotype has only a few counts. CDR3 bases: TGTGCCAGCAGTTTCGGGGGAGCATCTCAAGAGACCCAGTACTTC. Translation: CASSFGGASQETQYF. The chain couples TRBV12-3 or TRBV12-4 to TRBJ2-5; D possibly corresponds to TRBD2 (6 bases). Trimming left V 3 bases short and J 2 bases short, with 13 bases between. The CDR3 covers 15 residues.

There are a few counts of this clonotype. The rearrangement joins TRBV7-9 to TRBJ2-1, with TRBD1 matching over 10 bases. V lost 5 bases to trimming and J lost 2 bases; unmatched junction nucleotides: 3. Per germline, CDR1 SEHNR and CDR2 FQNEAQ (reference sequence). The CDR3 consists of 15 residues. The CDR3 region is CASSRQGAAYNEQFF. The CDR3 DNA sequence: TGTGCCAGCAGCCGACAGGGGGCGGCCTACAATGAGCAGTTCTTC. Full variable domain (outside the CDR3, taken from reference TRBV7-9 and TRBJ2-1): DTGVSQNPRHKITKRGQNVTFRCDPISEHNRLYWYRQTLGQGPEFLTYFQNEAQLEKSRLLSDRFSAERPKGSFSTLEIQRTEQGDSAMYLCASSRQGAAYNEQFFGPGTRLTVL.

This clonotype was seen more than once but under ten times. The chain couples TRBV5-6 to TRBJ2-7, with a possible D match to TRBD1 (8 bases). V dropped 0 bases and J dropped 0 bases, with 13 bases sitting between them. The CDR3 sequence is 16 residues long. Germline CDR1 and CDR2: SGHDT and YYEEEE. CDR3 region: CASSLGQGTISYEQYF. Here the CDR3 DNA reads TGTGCCAGCAGCTTGGGACAGGGGACTATCTCCTACGAGCAGTACTTC.

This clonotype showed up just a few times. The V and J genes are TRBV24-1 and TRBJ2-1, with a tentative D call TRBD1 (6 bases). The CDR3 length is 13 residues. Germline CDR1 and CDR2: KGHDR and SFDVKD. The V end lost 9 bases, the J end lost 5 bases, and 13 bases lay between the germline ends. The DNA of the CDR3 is TGTGCCACCGGTACAGGGCTTGACAATGAGCAGTTCTTC. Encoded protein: CATGTGLDNEQFF.

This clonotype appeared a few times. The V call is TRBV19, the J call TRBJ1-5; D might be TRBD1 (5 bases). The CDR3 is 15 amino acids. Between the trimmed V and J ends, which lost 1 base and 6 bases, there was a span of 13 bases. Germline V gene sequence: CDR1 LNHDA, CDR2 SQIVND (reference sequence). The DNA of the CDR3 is TGTGCCAGTAGTATAGGCAACATTGGGGGTCAGCCCCAGCATTTT. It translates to CASSIGNIGGQPQHF.

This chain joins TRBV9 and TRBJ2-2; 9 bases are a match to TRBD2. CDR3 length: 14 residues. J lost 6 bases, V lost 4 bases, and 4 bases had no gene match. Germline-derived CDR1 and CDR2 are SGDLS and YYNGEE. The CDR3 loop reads CASSKRGDPGELFF. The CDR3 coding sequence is TGTGCCAGCAGCAAGCGGGGGGACCCCGGGGAGCTGTTTTTT. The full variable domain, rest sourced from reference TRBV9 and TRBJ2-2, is DSGVTQTPKHLITATGQRVTLRCSPRSGDLSVYWYQQSLDQGLQFLIQYYNGEERAKGNILERFSAQQFPDLHSELNLSSLELGDSALYFCASSKRGDPGELFFGEGSRLTVL.

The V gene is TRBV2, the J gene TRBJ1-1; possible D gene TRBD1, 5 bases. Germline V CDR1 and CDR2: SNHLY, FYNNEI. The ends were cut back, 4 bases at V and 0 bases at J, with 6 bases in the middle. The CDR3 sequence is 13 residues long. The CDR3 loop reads CASSGTLNTEAFF. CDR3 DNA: TGTGCCAGCAGTGGGACATTGAACACTGAAGCTTTCTTT. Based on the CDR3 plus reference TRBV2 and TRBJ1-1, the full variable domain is EPEVTQTPSHQVTQMGQEVILRCVPISNHLYFYWYRQILGQKVEFLVSFYNNEISEKSEIFDDQFSVERPDGSNFTLKIRSTKLEDSAMYFCASSGTLNTEAFFGQGTRLTVV.

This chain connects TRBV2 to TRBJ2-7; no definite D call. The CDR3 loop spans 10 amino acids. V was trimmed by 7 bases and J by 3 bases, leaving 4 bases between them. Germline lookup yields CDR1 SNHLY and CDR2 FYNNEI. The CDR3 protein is CASNGYEQYF. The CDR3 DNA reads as TGTGCCAGCAACGGCTACGAGCAGTACTTC.

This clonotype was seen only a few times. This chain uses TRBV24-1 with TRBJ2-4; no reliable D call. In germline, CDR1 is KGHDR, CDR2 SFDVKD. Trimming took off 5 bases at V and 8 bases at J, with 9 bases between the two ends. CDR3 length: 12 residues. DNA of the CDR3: TGTGCCACCAGTGTTGACGGAGACATTCAGTACTTC. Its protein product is CATSVDGDIQYF.

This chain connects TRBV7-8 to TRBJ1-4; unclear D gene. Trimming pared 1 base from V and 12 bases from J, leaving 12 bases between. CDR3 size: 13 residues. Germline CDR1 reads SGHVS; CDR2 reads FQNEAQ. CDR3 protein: CASSLGLEGQLFF. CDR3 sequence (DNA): TGTGCCAGCAGCTTAGGATTAGAGGGTCAACTGTTTTTT. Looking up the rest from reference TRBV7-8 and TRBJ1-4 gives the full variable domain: GAGVSQSPRYKVAKRGQDVALRCDPISGHVSLFWYQQALGQGPEFLTYFQNEAQLDKSGLPSDRFFAERPEGSVSTLKIQRTQQEDSAVYLCASSLGLEGQLFFGSGTQLSVL.

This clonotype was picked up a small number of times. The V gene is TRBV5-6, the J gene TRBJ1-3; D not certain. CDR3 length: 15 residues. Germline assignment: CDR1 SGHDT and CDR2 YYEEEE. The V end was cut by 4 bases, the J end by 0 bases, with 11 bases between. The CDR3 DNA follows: TGTGCCAGCAGCCTACTGTCTACCTCTGGAAACACCATATATTTT. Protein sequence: CASSLLSTSGNTIYF.

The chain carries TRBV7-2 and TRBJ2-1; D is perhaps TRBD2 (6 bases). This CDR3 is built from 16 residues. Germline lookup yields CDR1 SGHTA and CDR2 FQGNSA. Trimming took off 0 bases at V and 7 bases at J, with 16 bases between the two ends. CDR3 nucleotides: TGTGCCAGCAGCTTAGCTGGGGTAGCGGTAGTAAATGAGCAGTTCTTC. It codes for CASSLAGVAVVNEQFF.

The DNA for the CDR3 is TGTGCCAGCAGCTTAGCGCGCGGGCGGGATGGCTACACCTTC. It codes for CASSLARGRDGYTF. The chain uses TRBV11-1 and TRBJ1-2; no definite D call. V was shortened by 0 bases and J by 6 bases, with 11 bases between the two germline ends. This CDR3 has 14 amino acids. CDR1 is SGHAT and CDR2 is FQDESV in the germline V gene (reference sequence).

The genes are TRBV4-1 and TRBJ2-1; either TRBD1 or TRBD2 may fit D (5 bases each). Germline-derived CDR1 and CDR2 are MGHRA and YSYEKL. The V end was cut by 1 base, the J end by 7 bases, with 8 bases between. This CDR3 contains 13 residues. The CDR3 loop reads CASSQGGWNEQFF. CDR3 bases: TGCGCCAGCAGCCAAGGGGGGTGGAATGAGCAGTTCTTC.

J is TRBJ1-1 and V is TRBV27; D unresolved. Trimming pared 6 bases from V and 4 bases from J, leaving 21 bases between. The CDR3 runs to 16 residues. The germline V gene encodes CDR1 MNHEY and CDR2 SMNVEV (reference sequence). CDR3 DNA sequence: TGTGCCAGCAGCCACTCGGGCATCCCGGGCTTCACTGAAGCTTTCTTT. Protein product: CASSHSGIPGFTEAFF.

In DNA form, the CDR3 reads TGTGCCAGCTTTGGGCGGGCCGGAGATACGCAGTATTTT. Translated, it gives CASFGRAGDTQYF. The chain links TRBV25-1 to TRBJ2-3, with D tentatively TRBD2 (5 bases). Trimming took off 8 bases at V and 5 bases at J, with 14 bases between the two ends. The CDR3 totals 13 residues. Germline CDR1 and CDR2: MGHDK and SYGVNS.

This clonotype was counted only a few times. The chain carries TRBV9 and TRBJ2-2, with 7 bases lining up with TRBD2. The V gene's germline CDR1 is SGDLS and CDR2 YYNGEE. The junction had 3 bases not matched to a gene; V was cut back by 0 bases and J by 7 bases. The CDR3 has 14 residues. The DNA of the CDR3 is TGTGCCAGCAGCGTAGCTAGCGGCGGCGGGGAGCTGTTTTTT. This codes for CASSVASGGGELFF.

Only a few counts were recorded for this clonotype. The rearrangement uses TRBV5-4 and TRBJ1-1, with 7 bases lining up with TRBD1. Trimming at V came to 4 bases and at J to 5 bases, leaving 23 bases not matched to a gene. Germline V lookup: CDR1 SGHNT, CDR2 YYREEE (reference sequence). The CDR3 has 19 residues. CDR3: CASSPDLRMGQRGATEAFF. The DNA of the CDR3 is TGTGCCAGCAGCCCAGATCTAAGAATGGGACAGCGAGGGGCTACTGAAGCTTTCTTT.

CDR3 in amino acids: CASSVTTGSTDTQYF. The CDR3 DNA sequence: TGTGCCAGCAGCGTAACAACAGGAAGCACAGATACGCAGTATTTT. The chain is built from TRBV9 and TRBJ2-3, with a possible D match to TRBD1 (5 bases). Germline CDR1 and CDR2: SGDLS and YYNGEE. This CDR3 has 15 residues. Trimming stripped 1 base from V and 0 bases from J, with 9 bases between.

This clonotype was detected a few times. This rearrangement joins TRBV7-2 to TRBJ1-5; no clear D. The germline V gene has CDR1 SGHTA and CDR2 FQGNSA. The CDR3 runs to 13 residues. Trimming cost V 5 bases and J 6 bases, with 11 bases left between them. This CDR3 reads CASSHGKFQPQHF. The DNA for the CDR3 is TGTGCCAGCAGCCACGGGAAATTTCAGCCCCAGCATTTT.

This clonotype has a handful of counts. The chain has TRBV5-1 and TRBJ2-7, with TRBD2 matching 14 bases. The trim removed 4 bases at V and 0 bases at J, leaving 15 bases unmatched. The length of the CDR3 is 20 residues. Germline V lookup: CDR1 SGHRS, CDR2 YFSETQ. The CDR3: CASSRTRGTSGSTGSYEQYF. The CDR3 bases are TGCGCCAGCAGCCGAACTAGGGGGACTAGCGGGAGTACGGGCTCCTACGAGCAGTACTTC. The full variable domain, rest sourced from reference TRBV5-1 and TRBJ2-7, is KAGVTQTPRYLIKTRGQQVTLSCSPISGHRSVSWYQQTPGQGLQFLFEYFSETQRNKGNFPGRFSGRQFSNSRSEMNVSTLELGDSALYLCASSRTRGTSGSTGSYEQYFGPGTRLTVT.

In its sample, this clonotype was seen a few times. The CDR3 DNA sequence: TGTGCCAGTAGTAGCAGGAATTCACCCCTCCACTTT. This translates into CASSSRNSPLHF. The rearrangement joins TRBV19 to TRBJ1-6; no clear D gene. V was pared by 4 bases and J by 7 bases, with 5 bases between. There are 12 residues in the CDR3. Germline CDR1 reads LNHDA; CDR2 reads SQIVND (reference sequence). Full variable domain (remainder filled in from reference TRBV19 and TRBJ1-6): DGGITQSPKYLFRKEGQNVTLSCEQNLNHDAMYWYRQDPGQGLRLIYYSQIVNDFQKGDIAEGYSVSREKKESFPLTVTSAQKNPTAFYLCASSSRNSPLHFGNGTRLTVT.

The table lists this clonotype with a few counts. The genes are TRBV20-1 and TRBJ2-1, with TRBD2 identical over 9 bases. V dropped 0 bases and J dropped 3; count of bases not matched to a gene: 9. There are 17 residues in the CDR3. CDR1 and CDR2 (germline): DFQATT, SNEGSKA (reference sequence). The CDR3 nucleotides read TGCAGTGCTAGAGATCCTGCCCCGACTAGCGGCTACAATGAGCAGTTCTTC. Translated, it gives CSARDPAPTSGYNEQFF.